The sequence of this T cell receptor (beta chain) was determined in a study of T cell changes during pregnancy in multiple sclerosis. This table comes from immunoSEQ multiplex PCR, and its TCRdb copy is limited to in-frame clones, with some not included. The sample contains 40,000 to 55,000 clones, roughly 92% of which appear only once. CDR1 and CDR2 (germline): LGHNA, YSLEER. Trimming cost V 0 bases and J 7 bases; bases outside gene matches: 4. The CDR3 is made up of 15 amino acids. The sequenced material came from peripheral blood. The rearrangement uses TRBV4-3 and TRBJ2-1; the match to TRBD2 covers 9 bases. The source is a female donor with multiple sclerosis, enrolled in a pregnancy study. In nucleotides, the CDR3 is TGCGCCAGCAGCCAAGATTTTAGCGGGAGTAATGAGCAGTTCTTC. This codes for CASSQDFSGSNEQFF.